This T cell receptor beta chain was sequenced in a study of identical twins. Study-level points and caveats: Whereas memory repertoires showed no such difference, abundant cord blood beta clonotypes carried fewer insertions. There is a chance that invariant MAIT and iNKT cells partially muddied zero-insertion analyses.

A universal primer site was incorporated via template switching, and the cDNA contained unique molecular identifiers. TCRdb recomputed calls from the 5' RACE reads with MiXCR, one row per CDR3 protein. The sample has more than 600,000 distinct CDR3 sequences, 15% to 20% seen once. This CDR3 has 8 amino acids. From germline, CDR1 is SGHRS and CDR2 YFSETQ. In regard to this clonotype: The antigen is not known. The junction and the germline gene differ at one end; a read error may be behind it.

The same specimen was also included in a second study, on T cells expressing NK-cell markers. As that study records: Each TCR beta repertoire originated in sorted T cells that were CD3+CD56+NKG2C+, CD3+CD56+NKG2C- or CD3+CD56-NKG2C+.

The receptor was derived from a woman aged 18-29 years in good health. Sequencing was performed on PBMCs. The gene calls are TRBV5-1 and TRBJ2-5; unclear D gene. CDR3 DNA sequence: TGCGCCAACCATTCAGGCCCTTTC. It codes for CANHSGPF.